This entry features one T cell receptor beta chain sequence. This record comes from a study of blood T cell repertoires in COVID-19. Study-wide background: The samples span acute and convalescent COVID-19 from the United States, Italy and Spain. The cDNA or gDNA used as material had been derived from T cells, B-cell-depleted T cells, or PBMCs.

Germline loops: CDR1 MNHEY, CDR2 SVGAGI. The ends were cut back, 4 bases at V and 2 bases at J, with 6 bases in the middle. This CDR3 comprises 13 residues. The method was immunoSEQ multiplex PCR; TCRdb's version includes in-frame clones alone and lacks a portion of them. The table shows 200,000 to 250,000 clones, with about four fifths occurring only once. The receptor's source is a woman younger than 30 with acute or convalescent COVID-19. This rearrangement joins TRBV6-5 to TRBJ1-5, with a tentative D call TRBD1 (5 bases). Sequenced material: peripheral blood. CDR3 in DNA: TGTGCCAGCAGTTGGGGGGGCAATCAGCCCCAGCATTTT. This gives the protein CASSWGGNQPQHF.